A selection of T cell receptor beta chains follows, all from one sample in a study. TCRdb analysed the RT-PCR reads with MiXCR anew, one entry per CDR3 protein. The sample lists about 700,000 distinct CDR3 sequences, around 14% occurring once. The sequencing sample was made of memory CD4+ T cells from blood. These receptors were taken from a female donor in good health, serving as a healthy control. Each CDR3 is given with its conserved first and last residue. The D gene is left open where the match is weak. A row's size may be missing; if present it is once, few, many or a size class.

TRBJ1-5,-,-,TRBV6-2/TRBV6-3,TGTGCCAGCATGCTAGGGACTGGCCTTCTCTGGCCCCAGCATTTT,CASMLGTGLLWPQHF
TRBJ2-1,-,few,TRBV28,TGTGCCAGCAGTCCCAATGGGCGGAATGAGCAGTTCTTC,CASSPNGRNEQFF
TRBJ1-6,TRBD1,many,TRBV6-5,TGTGCCAGCACCCCGGGACAGGGGGCTTCACCCCTCCACTTT,CASTPGQGASPLHF
TRBJ2-1,-,few,TRBV5-1,TGCGCCAGCGGGGGAACGGGGTTCTCCTACAATGAGCAGTTCTTC,CASGGTGFSYNEQFF
TRBJ2-3,TRBD2,many,TRBV20-1,TGCAGTGCTAGTTTGACTAGCGATGGTAGAGATACGCAGTATTTT,CSASLTSDGRDTQYF
TRBJ2-3,-,few,TRBV6-2/TRBV6-3,TGTGCCAGCAGTTTTGATCGGGAGCCGGGCACAGATACGCAGTATTTT,CASSFDREPGTDTQYF
TRBJ2-2,TRBD1,-,TRBV20-1,TGCAGTGCTAGAGAGCCGACAGGGGTCGACACCGGGGAGCTGTTTTTT,CSAREPTGVDTGELFF
TRBJ1-5,-,-,TRBV20-1,TGCAGTGCTAGGCCTAGGGACGGATATCAGCCCCAGCATTTT,CSARPRDGYQPQHF
TRBJ2-7,-,few,TRBV5-1,TGCGCCAGCAGCTTGTCTCAAGGCCTGGCGTCCTACGAGCAGTACTTC,CASSLSQGLASYEQYF
TRBJ2-7,-,many,TRBV12-3/TRBV12-4,TGTGCCAGCGGACGCCTCTACGAGCAGTACTTC,CASGRLYEQYF
TRBJ2-2,TRBD2,few,TRBV10-3,TGTGCCATTCAAACTAGCGGCTCGTGGGGCGGGGAGCTGTTTTTT,CAIQTSGSWGGELFF
TRBJ2-5,-,-,TRBV5-6,TGTGCCAGCAGCCTGGAGCCAGAGACCCAGTACTTC,CASSLEPETQYF
TRBJ1-5,-,few,TRBV7-2,TGTGCCAGCAGCTTAGTGGGAGGGGGGGGTGGCAATCAGCCCCAGCATTTT,CASSLVGGGGGNQPQHF
TRBJ2-2,TRBD2,few,TRBV6-2/TRBV6-3,TGTGCCAGCAGTTTCCGGGACTACACGAACACCGGGGAGCTGTTTTTT,CASSFRDYTNTGELFF
TRBJ1-4,TRBD1,few,TRBV5-1,TGCGCCAGCAGCTTGATCCCAGGGGGTACTAATGAAAAACTGTTTTTT,CASSLIPGGTNEKLFF
TRBJ2-5,-,-,TRBV20-1,TGCAGTGCTAATAACTTGCCCTCCTACAATGAGCAGTACTTC,CSANNLPSYNEQYF
TRBJ1-1,TRBD1,-,TRBV6-6,TGTGCCAGCAGTTACCCCGGACAGGGCGGAGGCGAAGCTTTCTTT,CASSYPGQGGGEAFF
TRBJ2-1,TRBD1,-,TRBV20-1,TGCAGTGCGCCTAACGACAGGGGATTAACCTACAATGAGCAGTTCTTC,CSAPNDRGLTYNEQFF
TRBJ1-5,TRBD1,many,TRBV6-2/TRBV6-3,TGTGCCAGCAGTGACAGGGGACCTCAGCCCCAGCATTTT,CASSDRGPQPQHF
TRBJ2-5,-,-,TRBV20-1,TGCAGTGCTAGAGATCTCTTTCGGTCAGAAGAGACCCAGTACTTC,CSARDLFRSEETQYF
TRBJ2-1,-,few,TRBV19,TGTGCCAGTAGTATCCGGGACACCGTGAGGGATGAGCAGTTCTTC,CASSIRDTVRDEQFF
TRBJ2-2,-,-,TRBV5-4,TGTGCCAGCAGCTTGTACTCGACCGGGGAGCTGTTTTTT,CASSLYSTGELFF
TRBJ2-2,-,-,TRBV12-3/TRBV12-4,TGTGCCAGCAGTTTAAGGGAGACCGGGGAGCTGTTTTTT,CASSLRETGELFF
TRBJ2-1,TRBD2,-,TRBV7-6,TGTGCCAGCAGCCCGGGTAGCGGGGGGACTTCCTACAATGAGCAGTTCTTC,CASSPGSGGTSYNEQFF
TRBJ1-6,-,-,TRBV9,TGTGCCAGCAGCGTAGAGGGGAGTGATTCACCCCTCCACTTT,CASSVEGSDSPLHF
TRBJ2-7,-,-,TRBV25-1,TGTGCCAGCAGGGACCCCAGGGTAGTCCCCTACGAGCAGAACTTC,CASRDPRVVPYEQNF
TRBJ1-2,-,few,TRBV7-2,TGTGCCAGCAGCTTATTGTCAAATTCACATGGCTACACCTTC,CASSLLSNSHGYTF
TRBJ2-7,-,many,TRBV20-1,TGCAGTGCAGGAGACAGGTCCTACGAGCAGTACTTC,CSAGDRSYEQYF
TRBJ2-1,-,many,TRBV29-1,TGCAGCGTTGAGAGTCTTGGTGAACACTCCTACAATGAGCAGTTCTTC,CSVESLGEHSYNEQFF
TRBJ2-7,TRBD1,many,TRBV10-3,TGTGCCATCAGGGGGACGCTCGGGACAGGGGGTCCCTACGAGCAGTACTTC,CAIRGTLGTGGPYEQYF
TRBJ2-7,TRBD2,-,TRBV18,TGTGCCAGCTCACCACCGGGCGGGGGATACTCCTACGAGCAGTACTTC,CASSPPGGGYSYEQYF
TRBJ1-2,TRBD1,-,TRBV20-1,TGCAGTGCCGCTCCCCAGGGGGCAGTGGGCTACACCTTC,CSAAPQGAVGYTF
TRBJ2-5,TRBD1,few,TRBV6-1,TGTGCCAGCGGCGACAGGGGAGAGACCCAGTACTTC,CASGDRGETQYF
TRBJ2-7,TRBD2,few,TRBV12-3/TRBV12-4,TGTGCCAGCAGTTCCTATAGCGGGAGTAGCTCCTACGAGCAGTACTTC,CASSSYSGSSSYEQYF
TRBJ2-1,TRBD1,few,TRBV28,TGTGCCAGCAGCTCCTCTACCGGGACAGGGGGCAATGAGCAGTTCTTC,CASSSSTGTGGNEQFF
TRBJ2-7,TRBD1,few,TRBV6-1,TGTGCCAGCAGCTCACCTGACAGGGCGGGCTACGAGCAGTACTTC,CASSSPDRAGYEQYF
TRBJ2-5,-,-,TRBV7-2,TGTGCCAGCAGCCCACAGGGGGGGGGTGGGGAGACCCAGTACTTC,CASSPQGGGGETQYF
TRBJ2-3,TRBD2,many,TRBV4-1,TGCGCCAGCAGCCAAGAGGGAGGGCCAGCCACAGATACGCAGTATTTT,CASSQEGGPATDTQYF
TRBJ1-2,TRBD1,-,TRBV27,TGTGCCAGCAGTTTATTAAGGGGACAGGGTTACTACACCTTC,CASSLLRGQGYYTF
TRBJ2-7,-,few,TRBV4-2,TGTGCCAGCAGGCTTAACAAGGATAGGGGAAGCTACGAGCAGTACTTC,CASRLNKDRGSYEQYF
TRBJ2-3,-,few,TRBV6-5,TGTGCCAGCAGTTACTGGGGCGGGCATAGCACAGATACGCAGTATTTT,CASSYWGGHSTDTQYF
TRBJ2-5,TRBD2,many,TRBV5-1,TGCGCCAGCAGCTTGGGACTAGCGGGAGAGCAAGAGACCCAGTACTTC,CASSLGLAGEQETQYF
TRBJ1-1,-,-,TRBV20-1,TGCAGTGCCACCAGACCCCTGGGGTCTGAAGCTTTCTTT,CSATRPLGSEAFF
TRBJ2-1,-,few,TRBV20-1,TGCAGTGCCAGTCCTTATCGGTCCTACAATGAGCAGTTCTTC,CSASPYRSYNEQFF
TRBJ1-3,-,few,TRBV5-1,TGCGCCAGCAGCCCGGGAGGCCCTGGGGGAAACACCATATATTTT,CASSPGGPGGNTIYF
TRBJ1-2,-,few,TRBV7-2,TGTGCCAGCAGCCGACCCCCCAGCCCGTATGGCTACACCTTC,CASSRPPSPYGYTF
TRBJ1-1,-,many,TRBV15,TGTGCCACCAGCAGAGGGGACACCTGGGACACTGAAGCTTTCTTT,CATSRGDTWDTEAFF
TRBJ1-1,TRBD1,once,TRBV7-8,TGTGCCAGCAGTCACATGACAGGGGGCGCGAGTTTGGTCACTGAAGCTTTCTTT,CASSHMTGGASLVTEAFF
TRBJ2-4,TRBD2,few,TRBV3-1,TGTGCCAGCAGCCGTGGACTAGCGGGAGTTGGGATTCAGTACTTC,CASSRGLAGVGIQYF
TRBJ1-5,-,many,TRBV10-3,TGTGCCATCACCCGGGACATCAATCAGCCCCAGCATTTT,CAITRDINQPQHF
TRBJ2-1,TRBD2,-,TRBV28,TGTGCCAGCAGTTCCCTACTGGCTAGCGGGAGAGTCAATGAGCAGTTCTTC,CASSSLLASGRVNEQFF
TRBJ2-4,-,many,TRBV6-5,TGTGCCAGCAGTTACAGAGGGGATGGGGACATTCAGTACTTC,CASSYRGDGDIQYF
TRBJ1-1,-,many,TRBV7-8,TGTGCCAGCAGCTTATCTACAGGGAATACGAACACTGAAGCTTTCTTT,CASSLSTGNTNTEAFF